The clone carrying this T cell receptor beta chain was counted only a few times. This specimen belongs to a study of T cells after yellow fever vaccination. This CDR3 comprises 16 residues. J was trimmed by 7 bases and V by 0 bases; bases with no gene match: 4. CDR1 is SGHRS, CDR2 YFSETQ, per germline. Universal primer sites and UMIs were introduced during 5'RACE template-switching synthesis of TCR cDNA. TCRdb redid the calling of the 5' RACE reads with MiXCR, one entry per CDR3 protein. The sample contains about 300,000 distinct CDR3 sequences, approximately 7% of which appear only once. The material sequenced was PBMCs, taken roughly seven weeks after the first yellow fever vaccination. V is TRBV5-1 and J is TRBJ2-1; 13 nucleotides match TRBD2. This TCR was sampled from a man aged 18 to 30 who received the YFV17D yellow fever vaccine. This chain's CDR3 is CASSLALAGGRNEQFF. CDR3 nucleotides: TGCGCCAGCAGCTTGGCACTAGCGGGGGGGCGTAATGAGCAGTTCTTC.